Described below is a single T cell receptor beta chain sequence and its context. Its antigen is still unknown. V lost 3 bases and J lost 4; bases outside the gene matches: 2. CDR1 and CDR2 from the germline V gene are SGHRS and YFSETQ. This CDR3 has 16 residues. All donors were Caucasian adults living in Nashville, Tennessee. Splitting of CD4+ cells produced CD45RA+ naive and CD45RA-negative memory subsets. The data originate from a study of shared clonotypes between healthy human individuals. Study-level results: Generation probabilities were higher for clonotypes shared across all four sorted-subset donors than for unshared ones. Owing to a small donor count, the genetic and exposure-history diversity represented was limited.

Assay used: immunoSEQ multiplex PCR; TCRdb lists only in-frame clones, some missing. The table has hundreds of thousands of clones, almost 97% seen once. The sequence was obtained from a woman aged 25 to 39 in good health. The J gene is TRBJ2-2, the V gene TRBV5-1; TRBD2 aligns across 14 bases. Sequencing was performed on naive CD4+ T cells sorted from blood. Subset specified: CD45RA+ positively selected. CDR3 coding DNA: TGCGCCAGCAGCTGGGGACTAGCGGGGGCCACCGGGGAGCTGTTTTTT. Protein product: CASSWGLAGATGELFF.